This T cell receptor (beta chain) is from a study of T cell responses to AZD1222 COVID-19 vaccine. Method: immunoSEQ multiplex PCR; TCRdb's copy keeps in-frame clones and lacks some. The data contain roughly 67,000 clones, around nine tenths of them singletons. Study-wide results and limits: Donor demographics were predominantly white British with a female majority; clonal diversity may be underestimated.

The CDR3 spans 10 residues. V shed 8 bases and J shed 8 bases, with 6 bases lying between them. CDR1 and CDR2 (germline): LNHDA, SQIVND (reference sequence). As concerns this clone: Its specificity is unknown.

The TCR was taken from an adult in good health. The chain employs TRBV19 and TRBJ2-2; D is undetermined. Specimen: peripheral blood, collected on day 0 of AZD1222 vaccination. The CDR3: CASYSGELFF. The CDR3 region has the DNA TGTGCCAGTTACTCTGGGGAGCTGTTTTTT.